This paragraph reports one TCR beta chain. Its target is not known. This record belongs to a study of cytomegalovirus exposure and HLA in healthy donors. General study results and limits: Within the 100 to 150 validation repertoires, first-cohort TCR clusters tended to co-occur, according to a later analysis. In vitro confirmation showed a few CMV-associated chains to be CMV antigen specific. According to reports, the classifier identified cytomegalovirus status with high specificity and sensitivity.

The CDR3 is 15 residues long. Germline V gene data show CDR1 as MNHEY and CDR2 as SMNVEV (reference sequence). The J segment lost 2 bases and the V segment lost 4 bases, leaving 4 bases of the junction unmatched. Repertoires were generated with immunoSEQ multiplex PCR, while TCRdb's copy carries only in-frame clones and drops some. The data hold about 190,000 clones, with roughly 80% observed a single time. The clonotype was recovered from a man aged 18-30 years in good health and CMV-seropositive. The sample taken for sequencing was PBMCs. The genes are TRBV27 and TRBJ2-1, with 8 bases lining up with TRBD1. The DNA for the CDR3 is TGTGCCAGCAGTTGGGCAGGGGGCACCTACAATGAGCAGTTCTTC. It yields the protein CASSWAGGTYNEQFF.